This is a list of T cell receptor beta chains from one sample in a study of control samples from healthy donors and cancer patients. The table came from immunoSEQ multiplex PCR; TCRdb's copy has only in-frame clones and leaves some out. The table includes 100,000 to 150,000 clones, roughly 90% detected once. The sequenced sample was blood. The receptor set was obtained from a woman between 45 and 65 years old in good health. Both conserved end residues are part of each CDR3. D genes are given only for firm matches. Where a row states a size, it is once, few, many or the class of an expanded clone; other rows omit it.

TRBV7-8	TRBJ2-5	.	once	TGTGCCAGCAGCTTATTCAGCCAGTACCAAGAGACCCAGTACTTC	CASSLFSQYQETQYF
TRBV5-1	TRBJ1-1	.	.	TGCGCCAGCAGCCCACAGACAGTCGGGACCACTGAAGCTTTCTTT	CASSPQTVGTTEAFF
TRBV10-3	TRBJ1-5	.	.	TGTGCCATCAGTGAGTCCCGGAGGGATCAGCCCCAGCATTTT	CAISESRRDQPQHF
TRBV5-1	TRBJ1-2	.	once	TGCGCCAGCAGCTTGGATCAGCCGGGAGTGTTTGGCTACACCTTC	CASSLDQPGVFGYTF
TRBV5-1	TRBJ2-3	.	.	TGCGCCAGCAGCTTGGACCGTTTGCGGGATACAGATACGCAGTATTTT	CASSLDRLRDTDTQYF
TRBV5-1	TRBJ2-7	TRBD1	once	TGCGCCAGCAGCTTAGGGACAGGGGGGGAGCAGTACTTC	CASSLGTGGEQYF
TRBV6-5	TRBJ1-2	.	.	TGTGCCAGCAGCTTAGAGGGGGGTATGAACTATGGCTACACCTTC	CASSLEGGMNYGYTF
TRBV7-9	TRBJ2-1	TRBD1	.	TGTGCCAGCAGCGACGGGACAGGGGGCTCTAGATCCTACAATGAGCAGTTCTTC	CASSDGTGGSRSYNEQFF
TRBV30	TRBJ1-5	.	.	TGTGCCTGCGGAATAAAGGGGGGGGCTCAGCCCCAGCATTTT	CACGIKGGAQPQHF
TRBV28	TRBJ1-4	.	.	TGTGCCAGCATCTCGTCCGGGGGATTTAATGAAAAACTGTTTTTT	CASISSGGFNEKLFF
TRBV30	TRBJ1-1	TRBD1	.	TGTGCCTGGAGTCGACACAAGACAGGGAGGGAGCCTGAAGCTTTCTTT	CAWSRHKTGREPEAFF
TRBV19	TRBJ1-5	.	.	TGTGCCAGTAGTATTTTCTGGAGGGTGGCAGGGGCTAATCAGCCCCAGCATTTT	CASSIFWRVAGANQPQHF
TRBV18	TRBJ1-2	TRBD1	.	TGTGCCAGCTCACCACCTTTCGGACAGGGGCCTGACTATGGCTACACCTTC	CASSPPFGQGPDYGYTF
TRBV10-3	TRBJ1-1	.	.	TGTGCCACGCACACAGGAGCCACTGAAGCTTTCTTT	CATHTGATEAFF
TRBV30	TRBJ2-6	.	.	TGTGCCTGGAGTTTGGGGGGCTCTGGGGCCAACGTCCTGACTTTC	CAWSLGGSGANVLTF
TRBV19	TRBJ1-2	.	once	TGTGCCAGTAGTACCCCCGACCTCCTGGGCTACACCTTC	CASSTPDLLGYTF
TRBV5-1	TRBJ2-7	TRBD2	.	TGCGCCAGCAGCTTTTCTGGACTAGCGGGAGCTGACGAGCAGTACTTC	CASSFSGLAGADEQYF
TRBV7-9	TRBJ1-1	.	.	TGTGCCAGCAGCTTACGAGGACAGCTGAACACTGAAGCTTTCTTT	CASSLRGQLNTEAFF
TRBV7-9	TRBJ1-6	.	.	TGTGCCAGCAGCTTCAGGGATCGGTCACCCCTCCACTTT	CASSFRDRSPLHF
TRBV29-1	TRBJ1-1	.	.	TGCAGCGCCAGTCTCACTGAAGCTTTCTTT	CSASLTEAFF
TRBV5-1	TRBJ2-1	TRBD1	.	TGCGCCAGCACTCTGGAAGGGGGCTCTGAGCAGTTCTTC	CASTLEGGSEQFF
TRBV19	TRBJ1-3	TRBD1	.	TGTGCCAGTAGTACCCCTTGGACAGGGGTAACTGGAAACACCATATATTTT	CASSTPWTGVTGNTIYF
TRBV18	TRBJ1-4	.	.	TGTGCCAGCTCACCAGAGCTTAATGAAAAACTGTTTTTT	CASSPELNEKLFF
TRBV29-1	TRBJ1-4	TRBD1	.	TGCAGCGTGCGGGACAGCGCAACTAATGAAAAACTGTTTTTT	CSVRDSATNEKLFF
TRBV6-2/TRBV6-3	TRBJ1-2	TRBD1	.	TGTGCCAGCAGTTACAGTCACCGGGTGACAGGGGGCTACACCTTC	CASSYSHRVTGGYTF
TRBV28	TRBJ1-3	.	.	TGTGCCAGCAGTTTTCGCCCGGCCTCTGGAAACACCATATATTTT	CASSFRPASGNTIYF
TRBV2	TRBJ1-2	.	.	TGTGCCAGCAGTGAACGGCGGACCGCAGATGGCTACACCTTC	CASSERRTADGYTF
TRBV29-1	TRBJ1-1	.	.	TGCAGCGTTCCGGGGGGCTGGGGAAACACTGAAGCTTTCTTT	CSVPGGWGNTEAFF
TRBV7-9	TRBJ1-2	.	.	TGTGCCAGCAGCCCGCGGGCAGGTGAAGCTAACTATGGCTACACCTTC	CASSPRAGEANYGYTF
TRBV7-9	TRBJ1-4	TRBD1	once	TGTGCCAGCACCCAAACAGGGGATAATGAAAAACTGTTTTTT	CASTQTGDNEKLFF
TRBV19	TRBJ1-4	.	.	TGTGCCAGTAGTTACGGGGGTGGAAAACTGTTTTTT	CASSYGGGKLFF
TRBV12-3/TRBV12-4	TRBJ2-7	TRBD2	.	TGTGCCAGCAGTTTAAGCGGGACGTACGAGCAGTACTTC	CASSLSGTYEQYF
TRBV9	TRBJ2-7	TRBD2	.	TGTGCCAGCAGCGTTAGCGGGGGGGGTTTGGGATACGAGCAGTACTTC	CASSVSGGGLGYEQYF
TRBV13	TRBJ2-7	.	.	TGTGCCAGCAGCTTAAAAGCCCTCGAGCAGTACTTC	CASSLKALEQYF
TRBV27	TRBJ2-3	.	.	TGTGCCAGCAGTTTATGGGGGCAGGAGCAAGATACGCAGTATTTT	CASSLWGQEQDTQYF
TRBV12-3/TRBV12-4	TRBJ2-7	.	.	TGTGCCAGCAGTTTTGGGACCCGCTACGAGCAGTACTTC	CASSFGTRYEQYF
TRBV7-9	TRBJ1-2	TRBD1	.	TGTGCCAGCAGCTTAGGGGGACAGGGAGATATAAACTATGGCTACACCTTC	CASSLGGQGDINYGYTF
TRBV7-9	TRBJ2-6	TRBD1	.	TGTGCCAGCAGTTCCGACAGGGCTGGGGCCAACGTCCTGACTTTC	CASSSDRAGANVLTF
TRBV2	TRBJ2-7	TRBD1	.	TGTGCCAGCAGCTCACAGGGGGCCTACGAGCAGTACTTC	CASSSQGAYEQYF